This T cell receptor beta chain was obtained from a study of blood T cell repertoires in COVID-19. Source study methods: Amplified reference gene primers provided the basis for estimating nucleated cell counts. Produced via immunoSEQ multiplex PCR; TCRdb's table is partial and in-frame only. The V and J calls and clone size come from that table; D and trimming were worked out from the DNA. The table shows 390,000 or so clones, with 83% occurring only once. This CDR3 is built from 16 residues. With 4 bases removed from V and 5 bases from J, the gap between germline ends came to 20 bases. Germline assignment: CDR1 LGHNA and CDR2 YSLEER. The sample holds a few counts of this clone.

Source material: PBMCs or T cells enriched from blood (not recorded which). The chain couples TRBV4-3 to TRBJ1-2; TRBD1 is a possible D gene (6 bases). This clonotype was obtained from a woman between 45 and 65 years old who had recovered from COVID-19. The CDR3 sequence is CASSPAGGATRYGYTF. CDR3 in DNA: TGCGCCAGCAGCCCTGCCGGGGGGGCGACTAGGTATGGCTACACCTTC.